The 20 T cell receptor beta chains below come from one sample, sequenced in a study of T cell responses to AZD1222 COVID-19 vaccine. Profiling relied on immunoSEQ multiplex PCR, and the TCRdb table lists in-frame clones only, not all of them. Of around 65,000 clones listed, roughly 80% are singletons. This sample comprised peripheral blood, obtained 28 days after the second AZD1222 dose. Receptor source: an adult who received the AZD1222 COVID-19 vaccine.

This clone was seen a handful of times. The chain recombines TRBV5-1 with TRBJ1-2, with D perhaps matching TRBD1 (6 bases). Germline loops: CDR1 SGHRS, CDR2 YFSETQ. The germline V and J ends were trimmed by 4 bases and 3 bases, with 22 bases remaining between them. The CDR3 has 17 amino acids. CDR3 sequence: CASSTYGRGHPDYGYTF. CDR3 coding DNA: TGCGCCAGCAGCACCTACGGTCGGGGGCATCCAGACTATGGCTACACCTTC.

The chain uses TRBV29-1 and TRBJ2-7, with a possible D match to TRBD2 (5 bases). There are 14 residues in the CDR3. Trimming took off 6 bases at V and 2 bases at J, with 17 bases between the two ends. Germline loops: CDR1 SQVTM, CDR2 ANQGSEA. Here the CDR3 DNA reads TGCAGCGTCCTTACCGATGGGAGCACCTACGAGCAGTACTTC. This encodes CSVLTDGSTYEQYF.

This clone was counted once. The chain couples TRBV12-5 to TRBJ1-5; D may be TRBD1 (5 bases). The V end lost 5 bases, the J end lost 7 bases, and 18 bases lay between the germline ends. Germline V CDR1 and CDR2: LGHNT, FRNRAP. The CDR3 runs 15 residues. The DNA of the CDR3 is TGTGCTAGTGGTCTTGGAGGCAGGGTGGTACAGCCCCAGCATTTT. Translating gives CASGLGGRVVQPQHF.

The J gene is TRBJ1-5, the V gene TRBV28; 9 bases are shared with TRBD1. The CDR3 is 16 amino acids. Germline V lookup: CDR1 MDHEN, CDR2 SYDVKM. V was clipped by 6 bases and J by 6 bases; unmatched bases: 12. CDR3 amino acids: CASRENRGLGVQPQHF. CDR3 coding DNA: TGTGCCAGCAGGGAAAACAGGGGGCTGGGAGTTCAGCCCCAGCATTTT.

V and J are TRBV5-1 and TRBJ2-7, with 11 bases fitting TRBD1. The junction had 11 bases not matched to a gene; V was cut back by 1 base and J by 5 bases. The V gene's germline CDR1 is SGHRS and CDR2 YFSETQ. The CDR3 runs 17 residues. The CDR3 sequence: CASSLMDRGRPWNEQYF. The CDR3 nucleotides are TGCGCCAGCAGCTTGATGGACAGGGGGCGTCCTTGGAACGAGCAGTACTTC.

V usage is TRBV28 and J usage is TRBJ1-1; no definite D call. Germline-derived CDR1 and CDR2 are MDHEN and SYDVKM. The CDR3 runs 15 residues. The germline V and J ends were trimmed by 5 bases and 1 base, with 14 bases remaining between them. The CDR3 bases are TGTGCCAGCAGTGCCGGCGGGCTGGGGAACACTGAAGCTTTCTTT. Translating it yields CASSAGGLGNTEAFF.

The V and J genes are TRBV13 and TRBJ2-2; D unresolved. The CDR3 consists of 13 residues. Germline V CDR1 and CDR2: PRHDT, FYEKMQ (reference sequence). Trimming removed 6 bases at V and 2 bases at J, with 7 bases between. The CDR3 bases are TGTGCCAGCAGGGGCGTAAACACCGGGGAGCTGTTTTTT. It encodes CASRGVNTGELFF.

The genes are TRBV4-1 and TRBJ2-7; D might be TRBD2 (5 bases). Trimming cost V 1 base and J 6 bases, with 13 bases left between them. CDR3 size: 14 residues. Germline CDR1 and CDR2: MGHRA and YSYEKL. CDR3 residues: CASSQVPGGGEQYF. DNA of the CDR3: TGCGCCAGCAGCCAAGTTCCAGGAGGAGGCGAGCAGTACTTC.

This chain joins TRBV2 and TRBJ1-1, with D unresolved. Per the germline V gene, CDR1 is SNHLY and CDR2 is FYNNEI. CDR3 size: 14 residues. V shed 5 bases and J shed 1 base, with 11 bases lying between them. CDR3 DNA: TGTGCCAGCAGTTTGGGGAGGGCGAACACTGAAGCTTTCTTT. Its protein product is CASSLGRANTEAFF.

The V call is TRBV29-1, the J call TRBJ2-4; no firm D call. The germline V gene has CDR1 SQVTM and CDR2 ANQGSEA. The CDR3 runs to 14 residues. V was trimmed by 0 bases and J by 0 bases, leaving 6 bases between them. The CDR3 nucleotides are TGCAGCGTTGAAGATCAGGTAGCCAAAAACATTCAGTACTTC. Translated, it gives CSVEDQVAKNIQYF.

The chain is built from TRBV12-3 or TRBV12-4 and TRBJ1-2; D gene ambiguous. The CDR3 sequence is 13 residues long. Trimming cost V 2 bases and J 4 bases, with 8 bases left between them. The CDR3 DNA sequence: TGTGCCAGCAGTTTACGGATTCTCTATGGCTACACCTTC. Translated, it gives CASSLRILYGYTF.

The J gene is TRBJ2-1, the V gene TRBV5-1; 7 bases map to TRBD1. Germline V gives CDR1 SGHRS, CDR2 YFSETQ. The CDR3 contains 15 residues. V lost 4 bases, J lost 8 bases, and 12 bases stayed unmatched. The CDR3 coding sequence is TGCGCCAGCAGCCCCACAGGGGATGCGTGGGATGAGCAGTTCTTC. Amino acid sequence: CASSPTGDAWDEQFF.

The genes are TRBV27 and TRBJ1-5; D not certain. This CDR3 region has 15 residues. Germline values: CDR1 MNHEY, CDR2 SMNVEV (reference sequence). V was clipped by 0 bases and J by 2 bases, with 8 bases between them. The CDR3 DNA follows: TGTGCCAGCAGTTTATCAGGGTTCGGCAATCAGCCCCAGCATTTT. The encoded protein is CASSLSGFGNQPQHF.

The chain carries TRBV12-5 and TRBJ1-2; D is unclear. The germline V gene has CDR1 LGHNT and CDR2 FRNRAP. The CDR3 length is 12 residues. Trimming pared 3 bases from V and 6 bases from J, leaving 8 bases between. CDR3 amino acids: CASGLDSDGYTF. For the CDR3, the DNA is TGTGCTAGTGGTTTAGACTCGGATGGCTACACCTTC.

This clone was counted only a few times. This CDR3 is CASSRVRVSGYNEQFF. Written as DNA, the CDR3 is TGTGCCAGCAGTCGCGTCCGGGTATCGGGGTACAATGAGCAGTTCTTC. V usage is TRBV14 and J usage is TRBJ2-1, with D possibly TRBD2 on 5 matching bases. The CDR3 spans 16 residues. Per germline, CDR1 SGHDN and CDR2 FVKESK. The V and J ends lost 6 bases and 4 bases respectively, with 19 bases between them.

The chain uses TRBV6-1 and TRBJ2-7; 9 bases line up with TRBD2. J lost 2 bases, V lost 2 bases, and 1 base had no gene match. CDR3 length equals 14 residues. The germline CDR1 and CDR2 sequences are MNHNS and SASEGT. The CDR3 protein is CASSESSGAYEQYF. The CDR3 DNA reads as TGTGCCAGCAGTGAATCTAGCGGGGCCTACGAGCAGTACTTC.

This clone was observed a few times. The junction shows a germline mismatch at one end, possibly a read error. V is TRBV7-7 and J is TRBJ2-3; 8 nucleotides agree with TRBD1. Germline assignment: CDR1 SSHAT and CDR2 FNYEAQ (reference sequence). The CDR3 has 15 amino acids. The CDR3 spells CASSPGTGWTDTQYF. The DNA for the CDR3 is TGTGCTAGCAGCCCCGGGACAGGTTGGACAGATACGCAGTATTTT.

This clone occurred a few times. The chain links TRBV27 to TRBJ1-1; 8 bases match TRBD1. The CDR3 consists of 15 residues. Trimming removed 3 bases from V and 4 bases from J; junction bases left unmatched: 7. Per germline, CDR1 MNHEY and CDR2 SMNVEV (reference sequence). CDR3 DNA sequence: TGTGCCAGCAGTTTCCAGGGGGCTATGGGCACTGAAGCTTTCTTT. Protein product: CASSFQGAMGTEAFF.

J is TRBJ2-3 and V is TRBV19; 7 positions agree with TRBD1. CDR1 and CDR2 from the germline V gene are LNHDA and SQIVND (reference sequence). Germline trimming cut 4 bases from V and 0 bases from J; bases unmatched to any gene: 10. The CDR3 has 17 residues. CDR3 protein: CASSTTGQAFSTDTQYF. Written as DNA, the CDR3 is TGTGCCAGTAGTACTACCGGACAGGCCTTTAGCACAGATACGCAGTATTTT.

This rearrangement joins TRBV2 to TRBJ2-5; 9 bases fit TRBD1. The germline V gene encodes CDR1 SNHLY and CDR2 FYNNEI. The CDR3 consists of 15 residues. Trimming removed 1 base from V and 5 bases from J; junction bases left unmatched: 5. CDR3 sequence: CASSEGTGVWETQYF. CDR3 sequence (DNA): TGTGCCAGCAGTGAAGGGACAGGGGTTTGGGAGACCCAGTACTTC.